The sequence of this TCR beta chain was determined in a study of spatial heterogeneity in lung cancer. This clonotype was seen repeatedly, ten times or more. Time point meaning: sample taken at primary tumor resection. Individually, TCR cDNA molecules were each labelled with a unique molecular identifier. Each CDR3 protein gets one entry after TCRdb re-called the 5' RACE reads with MiXCR. This table holds approximately 25,000 distinct CDR3 sequences, about 7.2% found once. Losses at the gene ends were 3 bases for V and 14 bases for J; bases not matched to a gene: 10. This CDR3 region has 13 residues. The germline V gene has CDR1 WNHNN and CDR2 SYGVQD (reference sequence).

V and J are TRBV10-1 and TRBJ2-1; 7 bases line up with TRBD2. The specimen was PBMCs, collected at surgery. The TCR sequence derives from a male donor with early-stage non-small cell lung cancer. In nucleotides, the CDR3 is TGCGCCAGCAGTGATAGTCCCGGGACTAAGGAGTTCTTC. Translation gives CASSDSPGTKEFF.